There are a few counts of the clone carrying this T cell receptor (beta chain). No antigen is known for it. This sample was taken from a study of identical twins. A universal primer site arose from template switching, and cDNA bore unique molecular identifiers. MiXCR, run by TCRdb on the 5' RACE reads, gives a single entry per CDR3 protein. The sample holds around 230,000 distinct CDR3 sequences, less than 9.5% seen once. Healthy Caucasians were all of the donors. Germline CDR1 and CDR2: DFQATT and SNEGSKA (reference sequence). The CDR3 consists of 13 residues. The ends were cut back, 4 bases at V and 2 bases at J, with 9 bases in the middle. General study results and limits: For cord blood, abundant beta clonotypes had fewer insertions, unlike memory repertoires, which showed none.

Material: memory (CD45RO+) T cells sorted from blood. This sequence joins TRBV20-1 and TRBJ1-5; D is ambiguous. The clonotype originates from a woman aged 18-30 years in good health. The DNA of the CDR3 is TGCAGTGCTATAGGCCGAGGCAATCAGCCCCAGCATTTT. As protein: CSAIGRGNQPQHF.